This record covers a single T cell receptor beta chain. Sequencing used immunoSEQ multiplex PCR; TCRdb keeps in-frame clones, though not all of them. This sample has hundreds of thousands of clones, with 89% found just once. CDR3 length equals 17 residues. Germline V gene data show CDR1 as GTSNPN and CDR2 as SVGIG (reference sequence). V gave up 5 bases and J gave up 11 bases, with 31 bases separating them. The sample is drawn from a study of blood T cell repertoires in COVID-19. The V and J genes are TRBV30 and TRBJ2-1; D perhaps matches TRBD2 (5 bases). Specimen: peripheral blood. The origin of this receptor is a man aged 18 to 30 with COVID-19, enrolled during active disease. DNA for the CDR3: TGTGCCTGGTCAGCAGACCTCGGGGTCCCATCTACAATGAAGCAGTTCTTC. Translated: CAWSADLGVPSTMKQFF.